The 22 T cell receptor beta chains given below trace back to one sample, sequenced in a study of T cell repertoires in cytomegalovirus infection. No antigens are known for them. TCRdb ran MiXCR on the reads and lists one entry per CDR3 protein. The sample carries around 710,000 distinct CDR3 sequences, 29% recorded once. This material consisted of cultured CD8+ T cells from PBMCs, taken from culture after CMV antigen stimulation. The receptors were sampled from a human donor in good health (CMV status not recorded). Some clones in this sample may be carry-over from other donors' samples.

This clonotype was seen ten or more times. The gene calls are TRBV12-3 or TRBV12-4 and TRBJ1-4, with D perhaps TRBD1 (6 bases). V was pared by 2 bases and J by 5 bases, with 12 bases between. The CDR3 runs 15 residues. In DNA form, the CDR3 reads TGTGCCAGCAGTTTAAGGTTACAGGGCAATGAAAAACTGTTTTTT. This sequence encodes CASSLRLQGNEKLFF.

This clonotype was seen a few times. This chain joins TRBV7-9 and TRBJ1-4, with D perhaps matching TRBD1 (6 bases). CDR3 size: 14 residues. Germline V gives CDR1 SEHNR, CDR2 FQNEAQ (reference sequence). The V and J ends lost 4 bases and 8 bases respectively, with 14 bases between them. The CDR3 loop reads CASSSAGVWEKLFF. The CDR3 DNA sequence: TGTGCCAGCAGCTCAGCAGGGGTTTGGGAAAAACTGTTTTTT.

This chain connects TRBV2 to TRBJ2-1; TRBD1 agrees at 12 bases. Losses at the gene ends were 10 bases for V and 2 bases for J; bases not matched to a gene: 9. The CDR3 loop spans 16 amino acids. Germline assignment: CDR1 SNHLY and CDR2 FYNNEI. In nucleotides, the CDR3 is TGTGCCACCCGGGACAGGGGGCTAGGGACCTACAATGAGCAGTTCTTC. This sequence encodes CATRDRGLGTYNEQFF.

In its sample, this clonotype was seen many times. The chain links TRBV7-2 to TRBJ2-5, with 11 positions matching TRBD2. Per germline, CDR1 SGHTA and CDR2 FQGNSA. Trimming at V came to 1 base and at J to 2 bases, leaving 3 bases not matched to a gene. This CDR3 has 16 amino acids. CDR3 bases: TGTGCCAGCAGCTTAGGACTAGCGGGGCAGCAAGAGACCCAGTACTTC. Translated, it gives CASSLGLAGQQETQYF.

This chain links TRBV9 with TRBJ2-3, with 7 bases lining up with TRBD2. Germline values: CDR1 SGDLS, CDR2 YYNGEE. The CDR3 length is 16 residues. Unmatched junction bases numbered 6, after V lost 2 bases and J lost 0 bases. CDR3 sequence reads: CASSVTGGSSTDTQYF. In DNA form, the CDR3 reads TGTGCCAGCAGCGTGACGGGCGGGAGCAGCACAGATACGCAGTATTTT. The whole variable domain, remainder taken from reference TRBV9 and TRBJ2-3, is DSGVTQTPKHLITATGQRVTLRCSPRSGDLSVYWYQQSLDQGLQFLIQYYNGEERAKGNILERFSAQQFPDLHSELNLSSLELGDSALYFCASSVTGGSSTDTQYFGPGTRLTVL.

The chain recombines TRBV10-3 with TRBJ1-2; D not resolved. The germline V gene encodes CDR1 ENHRY and CDR2 SYGVKD. Trimming removed 0 bases at V and 2 bases at J, with 4 bases between. CDR3 length: 13 residues. The CDR3 reads CAISESRNYGYTF. CDR3 nucleotide sequence: TGTGCCATCAGTGAGTCGAGAAACTATGGCTACACCTTC.

This chain uses TRBV4-1 with TRBJ1-1, with TRBD1 matching 7 bases. Germline loops: CDR1 MGHRA, CDR2 YSYEKL. This CDR3 region has 18 residues. J gave up 8 bases and V 2 bases, and 20 bases lay outside the gene matches. This chain's CDR3 is CASSQFNIWGTVGTEAFF. The CDR3 nucleotides read TGCGCCAGCAGCCAATTCAACATCTGGGGGACAGTCGGCACGGAAGCTTTCTTT.

The V call is TRBV12-3 or TRBV12-4, the J call TRBJ1-2, with D possibly TRBD1 on 6 matching bases. Deletions cut 5 bases from V and 8 bases from J, with 15 bases between. This CDR3 spans 13 amino acids. The CDR3 spells CASSHRAGEGYTF. CDR3 bases: TGTGCCAGCAGTCACAGGGCGGGAGAAGGCTACACCTTC.

The chain joins TRBV28 to TRBJ1-5; TRBD1 aligns across 8 bases. The V gene end was trimmed by 3 bases and the J gene end by 4 bases; junction bases not matched to a gene: 8. Germline lookup yields CDR1 MDHEN and CDR2 SYDVKM. This CDR3 is built from 16 residues. The CDR3 coding sequence is TGTGCCAGCAGTTTGGCAGGGGGCCTGGTAAATCAGCCCCAGCATTTT. Residues: CASSLAGGLVNQPQHF.

This clonotype was seen at least ten times. J is TRBJ2-2 and V is TRBV7-9; D remains ambiguous. The germline V gene has CDR1 SEHNR and CDR2 FQNEAQ (reference sequence). The CDR3 contains 12 residues. V lost 5 bases and J lost 7, with 8 bases in between. The CDR3 spells CASSLRSGELFF. CDR3 nucleotide sequence: TGTGCCAGCAGCCTCAGAAGCGGGGAGCTGTTTTTT. The whole variable domain, filled in from reference TRBV7-9 and TRBJ2-2, reads DTGVSQNPRHKITKRGQNVTFRCDPISEHNRLYWYRQTLGQGPEFLTYFQNEAQLEKSRLLSDRFSAERPKGSFSTLEIQRTEQGDSAMYLCASSLRSGELFFGEGSRLTVL.

This rearrangement joins TRBV5-1 to TRBJ2-1, with D perhaps TRBD1 or TRBD2 (6 bases each). Trimming took off 2 bases at V and 5 bases at J, with 14 bases between the two ends. From germline, CDR1 is SGHRS and CDR2 YFSETQ. The CDR3 contains 15 residues. The DNA of the CDR3 is TGCGCCAGCAGCTTCGGGGGCCCACCAAACAATGAGCAGTTCTTC. It translates to CASSFGGPPNNEQFF.

This sequence joins TRBV23-1 and TRBJ1-1; 10 bases agree with TRBD1. TRBV23-1 is filed as an ORF, its function uncertain. CDR3 length: 16 amino acids. Trimming at V came to 2 bases and at J to 4 bases, leaving 7 bases not matched to a gene. Here the CDR3 reads CASSQIGGQGSTEAFF. The CDR3 DNA reads TGCGCCAGCAGTCAAATCGGGGGACAGGGGTCCACTGAAGCTTTCTTT.

This chain uses TRBV6-5 with TRBJ1-1; D remains ambiguous. Germline CDR1 and CDR2: MNHEY and SVGAGI. V gave up 0 bases and J gave up 2 bases, with 10 bases separating them. This CDR3 region has 15 residues. DNA for the CDR3: TGTGCCAGCAGTTACTCGAGTTTTGCCAACACTGAAGCTTTCTTT. Protein: CASSYSSFANTEAFF.

The chain couples TRBV7-9 to TRBJ1-1; D not resolved. The CDR3 length is 13 residues. Per the germline V gene, CDR1 is SEHNR and CDR2 is FQNEAQ (reference sequence). Trimming took 5 bases from V and 4 from J, leaving 11 bases between them. In nucleotides, the CDR3 is TGTGCCAGCAGCGCCCCGGGTGTCACTGAAGCTTTCTTT. Its protein product is CASSAPGVTEAFF.

The rearrangement joins TRBV6-5 to TRBJ1-5, with 10 bases matching TRBD1. This CDR3 is built from 15 residues. Germline V gives CDR1 MNHEY, CDR2 SVGAGI. The trim removed 4 bases at V and 6 bases at J, leaving 6 bases unmatched. This chain's CDR3 is CASSSTGGVGQPQHF. The DNA of the CDR3 is TGTGCCAGCAGTTCGACAGGGGGCGTCGGTCAGCCCCAGCATTTT.

This clonotype was counted at least ten times. The J gene is TRBJ1-1, the V gene TRBV7-2; D is undetermined. The germline V gene has CDR1 SGHTA and CDR2 FQGNSA. The germline V and J ends were trimmed by 5 bases and 0 bases, with 13 bases remaining between them. The length of the CDR3 is 15 residues. The CDR3 region has the DNA TGTGCCAGCAGCCCTGGGAGCATCATGAACACTGAAGCTTTCTTT. It codes for CASSPGSIMNTEAFF. Looking up the rest from reference TRBV7-2 and TRBJ1-1 gives the full variable domain: GAGVSQSPSNKVTEKGKDVELRCDPISGHTALYWYRQSLGQGLEFLIYFQGNSAPDKSGLPSDRFSAERTGGSVSTLTIQRTQQEDSAVYLCASSPGSIMNTEAFFGQGTRLTVV.

As to this clonotype: The junction does not match germline at one end; this may be a read error. The chain employs TRBV7-7 and TRBJ2-5; 7 nucleotides align to TRBD1. CDR1 SSHAT and CDR2 FNYEAQ come from the germline V gene (reference sequence). The CDR3 loop spans 15 amino acids. The CDR3 coding sequence is TGTGCTAGCAGCTTTGTCAGGGGGAACCAAGAGACCCAGTACTTC. Protein sequence: CASSFVRGNQETQYF.

The rearrangement links TRBV6-2 or TRBV6-3 to TRBJ2-1; D not resolved. The CDR3 extends over 14 amino acids. CDR1 and CDR2 (germline): MNHEY, SVGEGT. Between the trimmed V and J ends, which lost 7 bases and 4 bases, there was a span of 14 bases. The CDR3 here is CASTPSNYYNEQFF. The CDR3 DNA is TGTGCCAGCACCCCTTCCAACTATTACAATGAGCAGTTCTTC.

The rearrangement joins TRBV6-5 to TRBJ2-2; TRBD1 matches at 7 bases. The CDR3 has 16 amino acids. V dropped 0 bases and J dropped 6; count of bases not matched to a gene: 7. The germline V gene has CDR1 MNHEY and CDR2 SVGAGI. The CDR3 DNA reads as TGTGCCAGCAGTTACTCGGAGACAGGGACGGCCGGGGAGCTGTTTTTT. The encoded protein is CASSYSETGTAGELFF.

This clonotype has a handful of counts. The V call is TRBV12-5, the J call TRBJ2-1; 11 bases are a match to TRBD2. CDR3 length equals 16 residues. CDR1 is LGHNT and CDR2 is FRNRAP in the germline V gene. V lost 6 bases to trimming and J lost 7 bases; unmatched junction nucleotides: 11. In DNA, the CDR3 is TGTGCTAGTGGATACACAACTAGCGGGGGCATAAATGAGCAGTTCTTC. It yields the protein CASGYTTSGGINEQFF.

V gene TRBV11-2 combines with J gene TRBJ2-7, with TRBD1 identical over 9 bases. The CDR3 is 15 residues long. Germline V CDR1 and CDR2: SGHAT, FQNNGV. Trimming took 3 bases from V and 2 from J; bases not matched to a gene: 5. DNA of the CDR3: TGTGCCAGCAGCTTCGGACAGGGGCTAACCTACGAGCAGTACGTC. Its protein product is CASSFGQGLTYEQYV.

This clonotype was counted at least ten times. CDR3 residues: CASSLALGISYEQYF. The CDR3 DNA sequence: TGTGCCAGCAGCTTAGCTCTGGGGATCTCCTACGAGCAGTACTTC. J is TRBJ2-7 and V is TRBV7-2; D uncertain. This CDR3 spans 15 amino acids. The germline V gene encodes CDR1 SGHTA and CDR2 FQGNSA. The V end was cut by 0 bases, the J end by 0 bases, with 9 bases between.